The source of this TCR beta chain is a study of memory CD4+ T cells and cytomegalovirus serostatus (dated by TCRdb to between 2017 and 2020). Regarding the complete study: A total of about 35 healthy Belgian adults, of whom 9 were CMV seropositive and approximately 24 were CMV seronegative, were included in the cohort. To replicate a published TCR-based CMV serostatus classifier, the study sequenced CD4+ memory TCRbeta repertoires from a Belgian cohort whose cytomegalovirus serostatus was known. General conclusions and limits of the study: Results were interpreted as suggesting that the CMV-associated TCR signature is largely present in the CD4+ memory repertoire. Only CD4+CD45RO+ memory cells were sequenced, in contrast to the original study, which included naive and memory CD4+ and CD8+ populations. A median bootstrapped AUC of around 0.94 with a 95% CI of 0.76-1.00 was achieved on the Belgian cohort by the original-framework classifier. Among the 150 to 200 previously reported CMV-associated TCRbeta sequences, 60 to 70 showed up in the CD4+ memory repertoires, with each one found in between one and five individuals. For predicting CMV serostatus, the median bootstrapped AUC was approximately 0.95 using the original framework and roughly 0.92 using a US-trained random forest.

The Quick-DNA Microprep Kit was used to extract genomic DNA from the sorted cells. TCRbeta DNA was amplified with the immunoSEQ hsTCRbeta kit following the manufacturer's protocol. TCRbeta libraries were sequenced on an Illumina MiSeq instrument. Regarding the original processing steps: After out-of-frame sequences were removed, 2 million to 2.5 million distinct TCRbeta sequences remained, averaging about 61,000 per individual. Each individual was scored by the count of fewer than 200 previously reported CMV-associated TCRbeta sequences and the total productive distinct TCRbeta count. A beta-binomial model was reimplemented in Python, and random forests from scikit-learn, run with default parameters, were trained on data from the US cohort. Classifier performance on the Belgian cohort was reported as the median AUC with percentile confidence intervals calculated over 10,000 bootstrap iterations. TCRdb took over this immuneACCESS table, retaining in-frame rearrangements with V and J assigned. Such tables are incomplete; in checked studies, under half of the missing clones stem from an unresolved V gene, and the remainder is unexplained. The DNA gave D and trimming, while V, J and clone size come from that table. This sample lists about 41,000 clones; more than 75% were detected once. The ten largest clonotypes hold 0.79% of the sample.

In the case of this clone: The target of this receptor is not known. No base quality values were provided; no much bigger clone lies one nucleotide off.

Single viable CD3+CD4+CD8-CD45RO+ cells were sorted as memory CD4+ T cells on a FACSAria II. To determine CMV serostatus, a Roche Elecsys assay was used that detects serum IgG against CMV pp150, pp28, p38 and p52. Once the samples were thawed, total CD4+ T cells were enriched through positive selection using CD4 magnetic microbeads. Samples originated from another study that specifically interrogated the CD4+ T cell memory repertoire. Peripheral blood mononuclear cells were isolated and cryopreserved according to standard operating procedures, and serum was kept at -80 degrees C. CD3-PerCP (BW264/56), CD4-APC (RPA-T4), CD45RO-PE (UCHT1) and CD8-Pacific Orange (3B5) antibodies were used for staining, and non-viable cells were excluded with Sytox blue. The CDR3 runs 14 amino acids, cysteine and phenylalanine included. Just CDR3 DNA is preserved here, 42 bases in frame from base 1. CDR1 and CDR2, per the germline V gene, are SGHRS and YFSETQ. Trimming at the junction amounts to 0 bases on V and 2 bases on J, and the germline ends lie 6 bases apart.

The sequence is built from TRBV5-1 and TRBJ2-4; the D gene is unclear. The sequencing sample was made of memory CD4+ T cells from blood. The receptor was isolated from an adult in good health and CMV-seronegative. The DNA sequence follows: TGCGCCAGCAGCTTGGAGGGCACCAAAAACATTCAGTACTTC. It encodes CASSLEGTKNIQYF.